These 2 T cell receptor beta chains were sequenced from one sample in a study of blood T cell repertoires in COVID-19 (dated by TCRdb to 2019 to 2021). Receptor amplification or capture employed the immunoSEQ multiplex PCR assay. TCRdb took over this immuneACCESS table, retaining in-frame rearrangements with V and J assigned. Such tables are incomplete; in checked studies, under half of the missing clones stem from an unresolved V gene, and the remainder is unexplained. This sample gives 150,000 to 200,000 clones in total; under 85% of them show up just once. 9.8% of the sample belongs to the ten largest clones. Sequenced input: peripheral blood. The origin of the receptors is a woman older than 75 with acute or convalescent COVID-19.

The chain carries TRBV11-2 and TRBJ1-3; 7 nucleotides align to TRBD1. CDR1 and CDR2 (germline): SGHAT, FQNNGV. V shed 5 bases, J shed 0 bases, and the junction held 4 bases outside the gene matches. The CDR3 runs 15 residues. This chain's CDR3 is CASSPGTVSGNTIYF. The CDR3 DNA reads TGTGCCAGCAGCCCCGGGACAGTCTCTGGAAACACCATATATTTT.

The chain links TRBV5-1 to TRBJ2-7; 12 nucleotides agree with TRBD2. CDR1 is SGHRS and CDR2 is YFSETQ in the germline V gene. The V and J ends lost 7 bases and 2 bases, in that order; junction bases with no gene match: 7. The CDR3 has 15 amino acids. In DNA, the CDR3 is TGCGCCAGCGGTCTGACTAGCGGGGGACCCTACGAGCAGTACTTC. Protein: CASGLTSGGPYEQYF.